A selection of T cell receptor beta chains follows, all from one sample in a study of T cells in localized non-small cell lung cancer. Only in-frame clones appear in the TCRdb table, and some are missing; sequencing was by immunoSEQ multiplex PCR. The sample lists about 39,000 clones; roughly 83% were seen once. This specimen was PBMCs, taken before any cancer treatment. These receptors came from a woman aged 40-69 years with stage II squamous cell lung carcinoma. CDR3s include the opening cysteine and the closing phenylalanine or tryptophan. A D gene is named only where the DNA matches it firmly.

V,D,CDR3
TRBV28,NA,CANSPPGAGYGYTF
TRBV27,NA,CASSLKWGGASYGYTF
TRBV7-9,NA,CASSSDIGFYGYTF
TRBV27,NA,CASTQGTQGTGELFF
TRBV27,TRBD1,CASSLSWGQTSEKLFF
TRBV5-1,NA,CASSLGGNYGYTF
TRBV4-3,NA,CASSQTQGYEAFF
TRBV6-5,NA,CASRDGPYNSPLHF
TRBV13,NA,CASSSPMGEKGDTQYF
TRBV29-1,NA,CSVASQGSVGDLYFGANVLTF
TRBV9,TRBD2,CASSVDQRLAGDTGELFF
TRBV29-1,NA,CSACVGLNTEAFF
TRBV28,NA,CASTGAFHEQYF
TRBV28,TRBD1,CASRQGVFEAFF
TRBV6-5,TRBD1,CASGGQPYNEQFF
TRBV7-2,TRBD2,CASSWTRGRNEQFF
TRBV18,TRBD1,CASSPILGTGPTTNEKLFF
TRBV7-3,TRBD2,CASSASQPGLAGDEQFF
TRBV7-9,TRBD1,CASSTTGLNQPQHF
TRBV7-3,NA,CASALTNTDYGYTF
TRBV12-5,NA,CASGPGTEAFF
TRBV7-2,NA,CASRLGGETQYF
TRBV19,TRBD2,CASSMGLAGGYEQYF
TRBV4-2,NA,CASSSTLSRELFF
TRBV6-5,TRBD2,CASSTSGRGPQYF
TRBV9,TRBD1,CASSKVRGQIINTEAFF
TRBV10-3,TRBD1,CAISEMDRSNSPLHF
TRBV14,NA,CASSRWGGLPDTQYF
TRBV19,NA,CASIVTQYF
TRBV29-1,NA,CSVEGTTGRGTQYF
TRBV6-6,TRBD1,CASRTGHYGYTF
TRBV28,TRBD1,CASRTGSGAGYTF
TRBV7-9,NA,CASSPVRTLNTEAFF
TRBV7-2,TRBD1,CASSLVGTENTGELFF
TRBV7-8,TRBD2,CASSFAPSGRAGSRQETQYF
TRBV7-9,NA,CASSPGRTLRNEQFF
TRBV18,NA,CASSPVSGPRREQFF
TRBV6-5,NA,CASSNRASSYNEQFF
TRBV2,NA,CASSLGLQETQYF
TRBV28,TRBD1,CASSSWTGEAFF
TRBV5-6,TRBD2,CASSLPTSGRAWDEQFF
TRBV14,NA,CASSQDRGRPGVGYTF
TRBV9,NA,CASSVLGWSYNEQFF
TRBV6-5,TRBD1,CASSYSGQGTDTQYF
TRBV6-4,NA,CASSDSREGYSNQPQHF
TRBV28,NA,CASSPSSYNSPLHF
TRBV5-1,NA,CASSPSGTLGTDTQYF
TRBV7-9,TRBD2,CASRGLAENEQYF
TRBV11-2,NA,CASSLGAQETQYF
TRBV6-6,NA,CASSYGQLEAGELFF
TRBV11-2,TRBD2,CASSFGGGYEQYF
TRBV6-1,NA,CASSLNNEQFF